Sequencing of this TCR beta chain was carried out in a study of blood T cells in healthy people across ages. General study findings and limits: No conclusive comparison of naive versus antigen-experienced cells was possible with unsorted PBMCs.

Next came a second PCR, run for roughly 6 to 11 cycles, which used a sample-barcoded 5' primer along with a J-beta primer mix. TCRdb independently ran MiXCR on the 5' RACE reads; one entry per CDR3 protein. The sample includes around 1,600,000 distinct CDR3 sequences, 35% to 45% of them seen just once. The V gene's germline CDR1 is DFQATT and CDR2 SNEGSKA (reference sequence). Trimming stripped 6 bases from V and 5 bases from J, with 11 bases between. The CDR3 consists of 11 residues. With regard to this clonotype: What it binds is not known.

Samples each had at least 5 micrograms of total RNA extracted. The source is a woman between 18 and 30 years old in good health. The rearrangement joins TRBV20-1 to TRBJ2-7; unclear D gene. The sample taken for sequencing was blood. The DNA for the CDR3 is TGCAGTGCAGGGAAGTGGGACGAGCAGTACTTC. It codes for CSAGKWDEQYF.